This TCR beta chain came from a study of T cell repertoires in ileal Crohn's disease. Study context: Less than 40% were active smokers at surgery; median disease duration was about 7.5 years. Surgery for a complication: stricturing in roughly 61%, penetrating in roughly 40%.

Whole-study findings and limits: Endoscopic recurrence occurred in every patient whose clonality exceeded 26.8%.

TCRB immunosequencing input was five hundred nanograms of biopsy DNA per sample. Produced via immunoSEQ multiplex PCR; TCRdb's table is partial and in-frame only. Among over 5,000 clones listed, around 83% were seen once. On this clone: Its antigen is not known.

The trim removed 4 bases at V and 2 bases at J, leaving 5 bases unmatched. Germline CDR1 is SGHRS and CDR2 is YFSETQ. The CDR3 runs 14 residues. What was sequenced was ileal tissue. The chain combines TRBV5-1 with TRBJ2-7; TRBD2 aligns across 8 bases. This sequence was found in an adult with Crohn's disease. The CDR3 sequence: CASSPGGVPYEQYF. The CDR3 DNA reads as TGCGCCAGCAGCCCGGGGGGGGTGCCCTACGAGCAGTACTTC.